These T cell receptor beta chains were read from a single sample in a study of T cell changes during pregnancy in multiple sclerosis. Measured with immunoSEQ multiplex PCR; TCRdb has only the in-frame clones, and not every one. The sample shows 40,000 to 45,000 clones, 75% to 95% of them seen only once. The sample was CD4+ T cells from peripheral blood mononuclear cells, taken before pregnancy. These receptor sequences come from a female donor with multiple sclerosis, enrolled in a pregnancy study. The CDR3 runs from the conserved cysteine through the conserved F or W. A D gene is named only where the DNA matches it firmly. Part of the rows lack a size; the others show once, few, many or a class for expanded clones.

V,J,size,D,CDR3,DNA
TRBV20-1,TRBJ2-7,.,.,CSSSPEGEQYF,TGCAGTTCTTCCCCGGAGGGCGAGCAGTACTTC
TRBV6-1,TRBJ1-1,.,.,CASSELQGRTEAFF,TGTGCCAGCAGTGAGCTACAGGGTAGGACTGAAGCTTTCTTT
TRBV7-8,TRBJ2-7,.,TRBD2,CASSSLVGLAPYEQYF,TGTGCCAGCAGCTCCTTAGTGGGACTAGCCCCCTACGAGCAGTACTTC
TRBV15,TRBJ1-5,.,.,CATSRDVELYSNQPQHF,TGTGCCACCAGCAGAGATGTCGAACTGTATAGCAATCAGCCCCAGCATTTT
TRBV4-1,TRBJ2-2,.,.,CASSPGGIITGELFF,TGCGCCAGCAGCCCCGGAGGGATCATCACCGGGGAGCTGTTTTTT
TRBV4-3,TRBJ2-7,.,.,CASSQAATGRLVAITF,TGCGCCAGCAGCCAAGCGGCGACAGGACGCCTCGTGGCGATCACATTC
TRBV6-6,TRBJ2-1,.,TRBD2,CASSYKSGVRFF,TGTGCCAGCAGTTACAAGAGCGGGGTACGGTTCTTC
TRBV12-5,TRBJ1-2,few,.,CASGGWSGGIHGYTF,TGTGCTAGTGGGGGTTGGTCGGGGGGCATCCATGGCTACACCTTC
TRBV11-2,TRBJ2-5,once,.,CASSAGDSHRGETQYF,TGTGCCAGCAGCGCAGGGGACAGCCATCGGGGGGAGACCCAGTACTTC
TRBV29-1,TRBJ2-3,.,.,CSVSPQGDTQYF,TGCAGCGTTTCACCCCAGGGAGATACGCAGTATTTT